A single sample gave rise to the 10 T cell receptor beta chains below, sequenced in a study of blood T cells in healthy people across ages. A second PCR of about 6 to 11 cycles used a sample-barcoded 5' primer and a J-beta primer mix. TCRdb recomputed calls from the 5' RACE reads with MiXCR, one row per CDR3 protein. The sample lists around 1,500,000 distinct CDR3 sequences, around two fifths occurring once. The sequenced material came from blood. The receptors come from a woman aged 18-29 years in good health.

There are a few counts of this clonotype. This chain uses TRBV12-3 or TRBV12-4 with TRBJ2-3, with D possibly TRBD2 on 6 matching bases. The V end was cut by 4 bases, the J end by 1 base, with 21 bases between. CDR3 length: 18 residues. CDR3 nucleotides: TGTGCCAGCAGTTCCCCCTCCGGTGGAGGGAAAGGCACAGATACGCAGTATTTT. Its protein product is CASSSPSGGGKGTDTQYF.

V usage is TRBV14 and J usage is TRBJ2-6; D gene uncertain. Germline CDR1 is SGHDN and CDR2 is FVKESK. V lost 1 base and J lost 0, with 7 bases in between. This CDR3 is built from 16 residues. The CDR3 bases are TGTGCCAGCAGCCAAGGTCCGTACTCTGGGGCCAACGTCCTGACTTTC. The encoded protein is CASSQGPYSGANVLTF.

The J gene is TRBJ1-2, the V gene TRBV5-8; no clear D gene. The CDR3 length is 10 residues. Germline CDR1 is SGHTS and CDR2 is YDEGEE. The ends were cut back, 0 bases at V and 12 bases at J, with 6 bases in the middle. The DNA for the CDR3 is TGTGCCAGCAGCTTGGCGTCTGACACCTTC. Amino acids: CASSLASDTF.

There are a few counts of this clonotype. The V call is TRBV25-1, the J call TRBJ2-3, with 10 bases that match TRBD1. Germline CDR1 and CDR2: MGHDK and SYGVNS. J gave up 2 bases and V 4 bases, and 3 bases lay outside the gene matches. This CDR3 is 15 amino acids long. The CDR3: CASSAGTGATDTQYF. The CDR3 coding sequence is TGTGCCAGCAGTGCCGGGACAGGGGCCACAGATACGCAGTATTTT.

This clonotype came up a few times. V and J are TRBV5-1 and TRBJ2-2; D gene ambiguous. Germline lookup yields CDR1 SGHRS and CDR2 YFSETQ. CDR3 length: 14 residues. V lost 0 bases and J lost 3, with 6 bases in between. The CDR3 DNA is TGCGCCAGCAGCTTGGATACGGACACCGGGGAGCTGTTTTTT. It yields the protein CASSLDTDTGELFF. Looking up the rest from reference TRBV5-1 and TRBJ2-2 gives the full variable domain: KAGVTQTPRYLIKTRGQQVTLSCSPISGHRSVSWYQQTPGQGLQFLFEYFSETQRNKGNFPGRFSGRQFSNSRSEMNVSTLELGDSALYLCASSLDTDTGELFFGEGSRLTVL.

V gene TRBV6-1 combines with J gene TRBJ2-6; D unclear. Germline CDR1 is MNHNS and CDR2 is SASEGT. The CDR3 is 15 residues long. Trimming removed 7 bases at V and 0 bases at J, with 10 bases between. DNA for the CDR3: TGTGCCAGCACCCTGACCCTCTCTGGGGCCAACGTCCTGACTTTC. Its protein is CASTLTLSGANVLTF.

The chain combines TRBV27 with TRBJ1-2; D perhaps matches TRBD1 (5 bases). Per the germline V gene, CDR1 is MNHEY and CDR2 is SMNVEV (reference sequence). The CDR3 totals 14 residues. Deletions cut 6 bases from V and 4 bases from J, with 15 bases between. DNA for the CDR3: TGTGCCAGCAGACAGGCAGGGATACGCTATGGCTACACCTTC. Encoded protein: CASRQAGIRYGYTF.

The chain joins TRBV12-5 to TRBJ2-3, with D possibly TRBD2 on 5 matching bases. V lost 2 bases and J 9 bases, leaving 12 bases between the germline ends. From germline, CDR1 is LGHNT and CDR2 FRNRAP. The CDR3 covers 13 residues. CDR3 sequence reads: CASGLPKIATQYF. CDR3 nucleotides: TGTGCTAGTGGTTTGCCGAAAATAGCGACGCAGTATTTT.

This clonotype appeared a few times. The rearrangement links TRBV6-1 to TRBJ2-1, with D possibly being TRBD2 (5 bases). Looked up from germline, CDR1 is MNHNS and CDR2 is SASEGT. V gave up 7 bases and J gave up 8 bases, with 9 bases separating them. This CDR3 is 11 amino acids long. As DNA, the CDR3 is TGTGCCAGCAAGGTCGGGGATGAGCAGTTCTTC. Amino acid sequence: CASKVGDEQFF.

The chain is built from TRBV20-1 and TRBJ2-7; D is ambiguous. The V end was cut by 3 bases, the J end by 6 bases, with 12 bases between. Per the germline V gene, CDR1 is DFQATT and CDR2 is SNEGSKA (reference sequence). The CDR3 has 12 residues. CDR3 DNA sequence: TGCAGTGCTAGGAGTAATGGAGTCGAGCAGTACTTC. Its protein is CSARSNGVEQYF.